This T cell receptor beta chain appears in the sequencing data of a study of blood T cell repertoires in COVID-19. From germline, CDR1 is SGHRS and CDR2 YFSETQ. V was trimmed by 0 bases and J by 6 bases, leaving 11 bases between them. The CDR3 is 14 amino acids. Libraries were prepared by immunoSEQ multiplex PCR; TCRdb keeps only in-frame clonotypes and omits some of them. The sample records some 290,000 clones, 65% to 90% being singletons. Material for sequencing was peripheral blood. The sequence was obtained from a woman aged 55-70 years with active or convalescent COVID-19. The chain recombines TRBV5-1 with TRBJ2-3, with D tentatively TRBD2 (5 bases). The CDR3 protein is CASSLVGGGDTQYF. The CDR3 DNA sequence: TGCGCCAGCAGCTTGGTGGGTGGCGGGGATACGCAGTATTTT.